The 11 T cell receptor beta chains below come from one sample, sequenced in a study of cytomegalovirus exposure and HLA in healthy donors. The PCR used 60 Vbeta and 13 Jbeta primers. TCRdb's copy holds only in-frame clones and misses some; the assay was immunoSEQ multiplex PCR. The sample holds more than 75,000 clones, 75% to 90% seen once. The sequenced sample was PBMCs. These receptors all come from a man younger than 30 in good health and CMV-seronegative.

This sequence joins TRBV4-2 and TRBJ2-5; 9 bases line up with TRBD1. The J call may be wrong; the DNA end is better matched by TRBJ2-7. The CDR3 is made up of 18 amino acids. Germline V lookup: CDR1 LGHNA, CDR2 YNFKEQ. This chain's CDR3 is CASSLYLLRDRETYEQYF. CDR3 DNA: TGTGCCAGCAGCCTTTACTTACTCCGGGACAGGGAGACCTACGAGCAGTACTTC.

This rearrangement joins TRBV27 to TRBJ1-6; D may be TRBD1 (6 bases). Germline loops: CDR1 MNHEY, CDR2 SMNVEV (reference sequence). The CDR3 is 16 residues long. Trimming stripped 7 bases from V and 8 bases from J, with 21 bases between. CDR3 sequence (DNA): TGTGCCAGCACCTCCCCCCTCAGGGGAGCCTATTCACCCCTCCACTTT. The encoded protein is CASTSPLRGAYSPLHF.

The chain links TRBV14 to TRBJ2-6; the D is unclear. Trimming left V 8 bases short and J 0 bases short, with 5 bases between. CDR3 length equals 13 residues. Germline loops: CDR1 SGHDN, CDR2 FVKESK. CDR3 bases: TGTGCCAGCTCCTTCTCTGGGGCCAACGTCCTGACTTTC. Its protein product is CASSFSGANVLTF.

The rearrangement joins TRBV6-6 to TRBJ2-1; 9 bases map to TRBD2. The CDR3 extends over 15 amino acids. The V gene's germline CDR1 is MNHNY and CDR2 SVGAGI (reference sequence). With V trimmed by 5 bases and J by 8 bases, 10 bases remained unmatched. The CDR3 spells CASSRGAGGGDEQFF. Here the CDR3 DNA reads TGTGCCAGCAGTCGAGGGGCGGGAGGGGGCGATGAGCAGTTCTTC.

CDR3 loop: CASSLPMSPSTDRREGSDTQYF. The DNA of the CDR3 is TGTGCCAGCAGCCTCCCGATGAGCCCTAGTACTGATCGGAGGGAGGGGTCAGATACGCAGTATTTT. The gene calls are TRBV7-8 and TRBJ2-3; 7 positions agree with TRBD2. Germline V gene lookup returns CDR1 SGHVS and CDR2 FQNEAQ. CDR3 length: 22 residues. After removal of 5 bases from V and 4 bases from J, the junction contained 30 bases not matched to a gene.

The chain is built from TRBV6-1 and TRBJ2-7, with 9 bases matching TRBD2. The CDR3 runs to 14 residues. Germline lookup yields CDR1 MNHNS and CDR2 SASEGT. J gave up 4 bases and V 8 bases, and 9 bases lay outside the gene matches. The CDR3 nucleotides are TGTGCCAGCGATAAGCGGGAGGCAAATTACGAGCAGTACTTC. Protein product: CASDKREANYEQYF.

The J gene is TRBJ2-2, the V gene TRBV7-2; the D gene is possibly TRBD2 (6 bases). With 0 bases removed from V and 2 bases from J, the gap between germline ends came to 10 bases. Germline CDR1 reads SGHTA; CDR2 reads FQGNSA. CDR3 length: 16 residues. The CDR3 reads CASSLAIGTNTGELFF. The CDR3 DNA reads TGTGCCAGCAGCTTAGCGATTGGGACTAACACCGGGGAGCTGTTTTTT.

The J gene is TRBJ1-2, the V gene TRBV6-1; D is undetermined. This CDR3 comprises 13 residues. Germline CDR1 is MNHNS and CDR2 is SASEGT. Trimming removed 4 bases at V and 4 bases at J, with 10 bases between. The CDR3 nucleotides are TGTGCCAGCAGTGGACAACAAATCTATGGCTACACCTTC. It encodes CASSGQQIYGYTF.

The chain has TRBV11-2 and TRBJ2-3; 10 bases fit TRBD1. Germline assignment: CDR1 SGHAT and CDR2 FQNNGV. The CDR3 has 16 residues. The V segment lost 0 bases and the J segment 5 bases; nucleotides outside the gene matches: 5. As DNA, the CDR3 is TGTGCCAGCAGCTTAGATCGTAGGACAGGGGGAGATACGCAGTATTTT. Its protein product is CASSLDRRTGGDTQYF. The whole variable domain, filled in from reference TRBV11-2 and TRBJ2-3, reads EAGVAQSPRYKIIEKRQSVAFWCNPISGHATLYWYQQILGQGPKLLIQFQNNGVVDDSQLPKDRFSAERLKGVDSTLKIQPAKLEDSAVYLCASSLDRRTGGDTQYFGPGTRLTVL.

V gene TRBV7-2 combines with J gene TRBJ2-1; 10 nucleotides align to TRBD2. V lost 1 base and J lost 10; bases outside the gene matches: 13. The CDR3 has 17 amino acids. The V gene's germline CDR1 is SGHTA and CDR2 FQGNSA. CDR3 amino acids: CASSLELWTSGPREQFF. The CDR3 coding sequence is TGTGCCAGCAGCTTAGAATTGTGGACTAGCGGCCCCAGGGAGCAGTTCTTC.

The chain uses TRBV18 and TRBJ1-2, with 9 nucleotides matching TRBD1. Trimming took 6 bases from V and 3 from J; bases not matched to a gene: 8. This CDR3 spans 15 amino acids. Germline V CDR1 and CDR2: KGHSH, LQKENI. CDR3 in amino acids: CASSQTGGEDYGYTF. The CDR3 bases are TGTGCCAGCTCCCAAACAGGGGGCGAAGACTATGGCTACACCTTC.